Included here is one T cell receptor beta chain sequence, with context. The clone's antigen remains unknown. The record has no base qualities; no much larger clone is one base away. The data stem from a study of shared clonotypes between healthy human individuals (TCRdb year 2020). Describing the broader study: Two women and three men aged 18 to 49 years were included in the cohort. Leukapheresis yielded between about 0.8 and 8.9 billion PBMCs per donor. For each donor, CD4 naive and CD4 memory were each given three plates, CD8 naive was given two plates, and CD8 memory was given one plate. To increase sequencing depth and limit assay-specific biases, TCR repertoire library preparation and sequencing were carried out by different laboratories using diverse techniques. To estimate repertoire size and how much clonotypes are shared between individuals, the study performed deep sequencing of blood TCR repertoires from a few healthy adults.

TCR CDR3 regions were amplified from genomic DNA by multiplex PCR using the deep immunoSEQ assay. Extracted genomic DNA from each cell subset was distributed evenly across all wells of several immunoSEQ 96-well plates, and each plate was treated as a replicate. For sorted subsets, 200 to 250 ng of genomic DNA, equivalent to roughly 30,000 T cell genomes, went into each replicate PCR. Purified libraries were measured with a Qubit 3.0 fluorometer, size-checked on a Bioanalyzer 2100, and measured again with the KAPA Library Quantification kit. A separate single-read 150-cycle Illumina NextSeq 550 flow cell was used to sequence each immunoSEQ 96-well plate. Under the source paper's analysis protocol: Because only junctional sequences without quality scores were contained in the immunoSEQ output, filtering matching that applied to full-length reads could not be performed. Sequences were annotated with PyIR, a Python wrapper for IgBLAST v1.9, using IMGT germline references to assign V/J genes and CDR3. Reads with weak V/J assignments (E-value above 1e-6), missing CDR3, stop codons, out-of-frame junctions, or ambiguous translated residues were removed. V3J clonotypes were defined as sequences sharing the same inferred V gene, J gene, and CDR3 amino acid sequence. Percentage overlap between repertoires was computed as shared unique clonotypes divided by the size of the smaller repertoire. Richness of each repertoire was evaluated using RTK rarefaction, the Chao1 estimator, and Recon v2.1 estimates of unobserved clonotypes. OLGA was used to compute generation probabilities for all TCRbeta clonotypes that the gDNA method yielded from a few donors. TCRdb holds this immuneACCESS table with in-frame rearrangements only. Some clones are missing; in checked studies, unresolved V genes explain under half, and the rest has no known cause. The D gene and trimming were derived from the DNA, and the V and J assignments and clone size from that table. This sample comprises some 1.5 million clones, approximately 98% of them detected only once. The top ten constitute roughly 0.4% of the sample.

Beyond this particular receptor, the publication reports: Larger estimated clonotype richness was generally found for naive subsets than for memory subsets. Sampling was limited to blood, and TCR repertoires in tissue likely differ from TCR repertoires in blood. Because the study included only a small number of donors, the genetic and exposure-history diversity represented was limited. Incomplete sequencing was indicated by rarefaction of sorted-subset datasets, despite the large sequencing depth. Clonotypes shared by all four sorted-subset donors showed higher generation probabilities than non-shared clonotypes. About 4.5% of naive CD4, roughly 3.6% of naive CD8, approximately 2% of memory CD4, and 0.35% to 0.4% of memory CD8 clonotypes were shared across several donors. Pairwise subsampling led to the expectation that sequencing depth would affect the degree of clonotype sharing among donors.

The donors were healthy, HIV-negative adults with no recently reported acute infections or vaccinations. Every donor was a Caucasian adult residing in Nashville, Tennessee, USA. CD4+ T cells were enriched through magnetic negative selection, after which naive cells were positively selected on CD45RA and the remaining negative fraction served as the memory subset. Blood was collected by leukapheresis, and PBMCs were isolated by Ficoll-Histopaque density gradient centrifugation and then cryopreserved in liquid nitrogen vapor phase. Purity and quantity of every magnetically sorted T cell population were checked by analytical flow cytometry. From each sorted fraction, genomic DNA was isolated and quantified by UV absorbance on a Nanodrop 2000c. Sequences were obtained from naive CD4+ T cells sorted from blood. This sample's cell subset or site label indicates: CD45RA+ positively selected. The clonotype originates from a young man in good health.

The CDR3 protein: CASSPRVAGGRTSGSYNEQFF. Read as DNA, the sequence is TGTGCCAGCAGCCCTCGTGTAGCGGGAGGGAGAACTTCGGGTTCCTACAATGAGCAGTTCTTC. Rearrangement joined TRBV13 to TRBJ2-1, with 11 middle bases fitting TRBD2. The germline V gene (reference sequence) specifies PRHDT as CDR1 and FYEKMQ as CDR2. The CDR3 runs 21 residues from the cysteine to the phenylalanine. CDR3 DNA only is kept here, 63 bases in frame from base 1. V and J are trimmed by 5 bases and 1 base, and the gene matches miss 19 bases of the junction.